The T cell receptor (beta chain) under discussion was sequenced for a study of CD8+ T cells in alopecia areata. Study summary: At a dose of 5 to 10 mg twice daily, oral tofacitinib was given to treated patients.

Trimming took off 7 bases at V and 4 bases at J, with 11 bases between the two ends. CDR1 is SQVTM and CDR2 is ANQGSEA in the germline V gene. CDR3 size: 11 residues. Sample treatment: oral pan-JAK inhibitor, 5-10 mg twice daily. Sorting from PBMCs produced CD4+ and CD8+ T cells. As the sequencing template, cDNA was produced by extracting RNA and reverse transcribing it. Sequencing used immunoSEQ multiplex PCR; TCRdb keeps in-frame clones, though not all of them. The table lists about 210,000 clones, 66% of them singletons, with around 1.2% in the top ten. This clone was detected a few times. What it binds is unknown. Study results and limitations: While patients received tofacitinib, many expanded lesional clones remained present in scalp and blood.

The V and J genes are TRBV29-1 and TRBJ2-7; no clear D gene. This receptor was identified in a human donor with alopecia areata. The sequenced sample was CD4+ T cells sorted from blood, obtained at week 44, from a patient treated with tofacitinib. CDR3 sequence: CSARMGYEQYF. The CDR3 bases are TGCAGCGCTCGAATGGGATACGAGCAGTACTTC.